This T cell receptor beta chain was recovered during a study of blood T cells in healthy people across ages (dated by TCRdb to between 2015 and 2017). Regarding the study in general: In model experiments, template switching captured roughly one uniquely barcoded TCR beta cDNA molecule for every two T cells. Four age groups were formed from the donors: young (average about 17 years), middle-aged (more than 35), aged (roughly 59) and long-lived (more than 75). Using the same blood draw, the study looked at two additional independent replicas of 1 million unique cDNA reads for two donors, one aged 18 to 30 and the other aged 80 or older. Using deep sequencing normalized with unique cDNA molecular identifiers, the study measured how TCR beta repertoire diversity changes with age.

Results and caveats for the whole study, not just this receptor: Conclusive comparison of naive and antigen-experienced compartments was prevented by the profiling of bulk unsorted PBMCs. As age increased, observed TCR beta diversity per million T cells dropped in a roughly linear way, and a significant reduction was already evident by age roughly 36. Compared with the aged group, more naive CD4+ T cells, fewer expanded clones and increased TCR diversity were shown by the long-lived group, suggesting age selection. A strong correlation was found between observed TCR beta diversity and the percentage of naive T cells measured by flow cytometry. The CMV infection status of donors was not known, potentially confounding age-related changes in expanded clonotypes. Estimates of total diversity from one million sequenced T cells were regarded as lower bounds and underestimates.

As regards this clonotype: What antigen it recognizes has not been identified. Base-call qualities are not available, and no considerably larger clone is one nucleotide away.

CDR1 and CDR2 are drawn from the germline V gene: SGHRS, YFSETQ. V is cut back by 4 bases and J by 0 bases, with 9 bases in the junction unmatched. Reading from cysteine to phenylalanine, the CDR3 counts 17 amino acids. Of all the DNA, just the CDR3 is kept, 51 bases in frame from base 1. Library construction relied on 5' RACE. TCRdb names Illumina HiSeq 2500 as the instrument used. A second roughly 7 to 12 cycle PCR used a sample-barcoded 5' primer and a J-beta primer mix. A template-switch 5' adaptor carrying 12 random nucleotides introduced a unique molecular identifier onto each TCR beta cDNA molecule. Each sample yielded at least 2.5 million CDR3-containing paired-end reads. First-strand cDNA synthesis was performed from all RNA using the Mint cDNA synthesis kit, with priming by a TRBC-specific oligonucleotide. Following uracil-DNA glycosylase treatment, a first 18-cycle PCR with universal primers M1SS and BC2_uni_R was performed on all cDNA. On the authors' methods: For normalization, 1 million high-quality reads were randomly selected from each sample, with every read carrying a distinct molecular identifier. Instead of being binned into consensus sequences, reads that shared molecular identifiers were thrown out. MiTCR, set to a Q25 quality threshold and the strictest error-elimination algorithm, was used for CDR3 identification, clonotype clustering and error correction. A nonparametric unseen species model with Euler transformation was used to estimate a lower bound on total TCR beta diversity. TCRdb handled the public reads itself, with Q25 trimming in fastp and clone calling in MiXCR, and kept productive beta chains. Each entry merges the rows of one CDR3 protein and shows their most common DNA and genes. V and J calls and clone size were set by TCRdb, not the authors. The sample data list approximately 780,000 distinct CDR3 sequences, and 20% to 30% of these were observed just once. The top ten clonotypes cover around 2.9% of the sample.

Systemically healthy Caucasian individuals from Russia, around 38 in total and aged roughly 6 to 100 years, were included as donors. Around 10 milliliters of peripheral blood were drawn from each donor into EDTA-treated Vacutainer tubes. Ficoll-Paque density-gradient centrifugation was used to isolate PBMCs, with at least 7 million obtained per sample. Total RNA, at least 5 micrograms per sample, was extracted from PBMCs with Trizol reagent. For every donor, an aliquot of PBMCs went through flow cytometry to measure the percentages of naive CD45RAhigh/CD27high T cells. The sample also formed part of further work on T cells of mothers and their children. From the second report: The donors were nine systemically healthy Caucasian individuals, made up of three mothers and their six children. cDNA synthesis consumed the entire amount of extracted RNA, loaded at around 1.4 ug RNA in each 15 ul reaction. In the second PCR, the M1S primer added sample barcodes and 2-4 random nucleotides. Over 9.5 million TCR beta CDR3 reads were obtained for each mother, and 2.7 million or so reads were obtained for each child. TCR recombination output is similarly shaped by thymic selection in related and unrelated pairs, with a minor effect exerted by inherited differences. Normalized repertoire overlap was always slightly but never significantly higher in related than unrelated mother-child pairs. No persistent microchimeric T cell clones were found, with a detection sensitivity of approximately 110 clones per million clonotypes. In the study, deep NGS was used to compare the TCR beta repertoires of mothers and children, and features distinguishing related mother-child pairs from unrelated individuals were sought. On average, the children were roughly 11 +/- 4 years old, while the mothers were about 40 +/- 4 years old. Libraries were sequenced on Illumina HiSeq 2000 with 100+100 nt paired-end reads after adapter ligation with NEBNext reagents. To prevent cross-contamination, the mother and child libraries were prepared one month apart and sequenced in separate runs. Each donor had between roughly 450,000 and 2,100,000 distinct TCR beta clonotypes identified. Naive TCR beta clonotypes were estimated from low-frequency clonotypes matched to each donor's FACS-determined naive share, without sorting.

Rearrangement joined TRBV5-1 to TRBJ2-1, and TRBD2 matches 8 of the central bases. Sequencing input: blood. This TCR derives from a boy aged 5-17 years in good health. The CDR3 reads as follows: CASSVSAGASSYNEQFF. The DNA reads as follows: TGCGCCAGCAGCGTGTCAGCGGGGGCCAGCTCCTACAATGAGCAGTTCTTC. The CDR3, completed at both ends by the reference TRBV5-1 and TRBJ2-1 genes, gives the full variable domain KAGVTQTPRYLIKTRGQQVTLSCSPISGHRSVSWYQQTPGQGLQFLFEYFSETQRNKGNFPGRFSGRQFSNSRSEMNVSTLELGDSALYLCASSVSAGASSYNEQFFGPGTRLTVL.